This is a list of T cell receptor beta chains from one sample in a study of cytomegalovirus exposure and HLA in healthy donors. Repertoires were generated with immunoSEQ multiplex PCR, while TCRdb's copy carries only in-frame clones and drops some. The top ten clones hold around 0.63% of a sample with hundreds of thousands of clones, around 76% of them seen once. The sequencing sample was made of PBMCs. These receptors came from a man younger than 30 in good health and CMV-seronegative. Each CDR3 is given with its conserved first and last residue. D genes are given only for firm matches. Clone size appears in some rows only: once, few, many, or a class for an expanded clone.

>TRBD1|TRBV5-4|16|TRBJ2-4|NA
CASSWDRDRALNIQYF
TGTGCCAGCAGCTGGGACCGGGACAGAGCTCTAAACATTCAGTACTTC
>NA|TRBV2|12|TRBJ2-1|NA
CASMGQDNEQFF
TGTGCCAGCATGGGCCAGGACAATGAGCAGTTCTTC
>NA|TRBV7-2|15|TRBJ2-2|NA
CASSPSYIDTGELFF
TGTGCCAGCAGCCCATCCTATATCGACACCGGGGAGCTGTTTTTT
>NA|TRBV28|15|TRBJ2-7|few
CASSSTGKGDYEQYF
TGTGCCAGCAGTTCAACAGGGAAGGGGGACTACGAGCAGTACTTC
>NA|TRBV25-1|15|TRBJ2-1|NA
CASSEFPSSGNEQFF
TGTGCCAGCAGTGAATTCCCAAGTAGCGGAAATGAGCAGTTCTTC
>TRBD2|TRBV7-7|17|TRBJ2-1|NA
CASSRNPLAGGLNEQFF
TGTGCTAGCAGCCGGAATCCTCTAGCGGGAGGGCTCAATGAGCAGTTCTTC
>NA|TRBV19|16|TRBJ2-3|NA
CASSIISGGYTDTQYF
TGTGCCAGTAGTATTATATCAGGCGGGTACACAGATACGCAGTATTTT
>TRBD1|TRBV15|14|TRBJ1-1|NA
CATSRGQGAHEAFF
TGTGCCACCAGCAGAGGACAGGGGGCCCATGAAGCTTTCTTT
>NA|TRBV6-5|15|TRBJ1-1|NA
CASSYSGSLNTEAFF
TGTGCCAGCAGTTACTCGGGCAGCTTGAACACTGAAGCTTTCTTT
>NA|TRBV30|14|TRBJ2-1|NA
CAWSEDWRNNEQFF
TGTGCCTGGTCAGAAGACTGGCGGAACAATGAGCAGTTCTTC
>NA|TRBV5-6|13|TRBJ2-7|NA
CASSLTAGYEQYF
TGTGCCAGCAGCTTGACAGCGGGCTACGAGCAGTACTTC
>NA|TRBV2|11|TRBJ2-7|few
CASRSAYEQYF
TGTGCCAGCCGTAGCGCGTACGAGCAGTACTTC
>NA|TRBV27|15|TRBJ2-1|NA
CASSLSGAPYNEQFF
TGTGCCAGCAGTTTATCAGGGGCTCCCTACAATGAGCAGTTCTTC
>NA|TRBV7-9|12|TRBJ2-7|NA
CASSSQNYEQYF
TGTGCCAGCAGCTCCCAAAACTACGAGCAGTACTTC
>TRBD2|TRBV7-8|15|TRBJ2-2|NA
CAVNPGLAPSGELFF
TGTGCCGTTAACCCGGGACTAGCGCCGTCCGGGGAGCTGTTTTTT
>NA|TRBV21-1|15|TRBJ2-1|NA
CASRPDGRAYNEQFF
TGTGCCAGCAGACCCGACGGGAGAGCCTACAATGAGCAGTTCTTC
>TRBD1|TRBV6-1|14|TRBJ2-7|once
CASTGQGSSYEQYF
TGTGCCAGCACCGGACAGGGATCCTCCTACGAGCAGTACTTC
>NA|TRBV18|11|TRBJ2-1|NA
CASSLGNEQFF
TGTGCCAGCTCACTCGGCAATGAGCAGTTCTTC
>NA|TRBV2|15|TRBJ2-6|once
CASRRLLSGANVLTF
TGTGCCAGCAGAAGACTCCTCTCTGGGGCCAACGTCCTGACTTTC
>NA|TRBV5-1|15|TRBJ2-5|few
CASSLEPDKKETQYF
TGCGCCAGCAGCTTGGAGCCGGACAAAAAAGAGACCCAGTACTTC
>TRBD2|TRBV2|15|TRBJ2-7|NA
CASSFRTREGVEQYF
TGTGCCAGCAGTTTCCGGACGCGGGAGGGCGTGGAGCAGTACTTC
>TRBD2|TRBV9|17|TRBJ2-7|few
CASSEGTSKSLTYEQYF
TGTGCCAGCAGTGAAGGGACTAGCAAATCCCTTACCTACGAGCAGTACTTC
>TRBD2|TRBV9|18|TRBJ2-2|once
CASSVGPSGRLLGGELFF
TGTGCCAGCAGCGTAGGTCCTAGCGGGAGGCTCCTGGGAGGGGAGCTGTTTTTT